This TCR beta chain was observed in a study of identifying expanded T cells in peripheral blood. General observations from the study: About 1.2 clones differed between technical replicates, versus approximately 16 and 20 over time. Approximately two-week clone count variance significantly increased as total template count grew.

Germline V gives CDR1 SGHAT, CDR2 FQNNGV. The CDR3 extends over 15 amino acids. The V end lost 0 bases, the J end lost 0 bases, and 6 bases lay between the germline ends. Healthy donors had no documented immune events, such as infections, while sampled. On this clone: What it recognizes is unknown.

Profiled with immunoSEQ multiplex PCR; TCRdb holds only in-frame clones, not every one. Of 120,000 or so clones listed, over 65% are singletons. This chain links TRBV11-2 with TRBJ1-3; D is uncertain. The sample taken for sequencing was blood. The clonotype originates from a person between 18 and 75 years old in good health. The CDR3: CASSLEGFSGNTIYF. The CDR3 region has the DNA TGTGCCAGCAGCTTAGAGGGTTTCTCTGGAAACACCATATATTTT.